This T cell receptor beta chain emerged from a study of cytomegalovirus exposure and HLA in healthy donors (dated by TCRdb to 2015 to 2018). Study-level background: According to an earlier analysis of 587 of the donors, 150 million to 200 million T cells yielded roughly 110 million unique TCR beta sequences and approximately 300 Gb of sequence data. About 280 gigabases of sequencing data and around 90 million unique TCR sequences made up an early release that covered 500 to 700 HLA-typed donors. Of the 300 to 500 genotyped donors, less than 85% were placed in the genetic ancestry cluster associated with self-reported Caucasian donors. The study aimed to test whether signatures of past pathogen exposure could be identified by cataloging public T cell receptors. The T cell repertoires of about 700 subjects were profiled by immunosequencing and related to cytomegalovirus serostatus. Besides the first cohort of more than 650 subjects, a separate validation cohort made up of roughly 120 different subjects was used. The study combined high-throughput TCR immunosequencing, statistical association of individual TCRs with disease status, and machine learning to predict cytomegalovirus infection status. A later analysis re-analyzed previously published TCR beta repertoires from several hundred donors and added high-resolution HLA genotyping to study TCR occurrence patterns. Rather than drawing on any new phenotypic data, the later analysis identified candidate immune exposures from TCR beta sequences and the way those sequences occurred across donors. An earlier analysis of approximately 500 of the donors applied high-throughput TCR beta sequencing to assess whether each TCR beta V gene segment acted as functional or pseudogenic. Donor age, sex, ethnicity and CMV serostatus were compiled alongside the repertoire data. A later genetic analysis used genome-wide SNP genotypes for about 65% of the 666 donors, treating that subset as a discovery cohort. Every discovery cohort repertoire had been produced on one sequencing platform. Both class I and class II loci were covered by HLA typing, at four-digit resolution. Typing coverage differed by locus: A, B, C, DRB1 and DQB1 were typed in roughly 629-640 donors, DQA1 in approximately 520, DPA1 in around 580, and DPB1 in just under 490. Because of strong linkage in the cohort, roughly 5 DR-DQ haplotypes were treated as single units for association and clustering. Among under 450 genotyped donors of the cohort, an average of approximately 250,000 unique TCR beta nucleotide sequences were sequenced per donor, around 18% of them non-productive. Study-level results and caveats: A later analysis reported that several top co-occurrence clusters appeared linked to parvovirus B19, influenza, CMV and Epstein-Barr virus. V-gene and J-gene trimming of TCR beta chains was associated with a missense DCLRE1C variant in a later genetic analysis, and the association was replicated in an independent cohort. Because counts were too low, approximately 18 rarely observed V segments, including chromosome 9 orphons, were excluded from the earlier analysis of about 500 of the donors. The only immune exposure information available for the cohort was CMV serostatus. In vitro tests confirmed that a few of the cytomegalovirus-associated TCR beta chains recognize cytomegalovirus antigens. At a false discovery rate of 0.05, a later analysis linked approximately 18,000 TCR beta sequences to specific HLA alleles. Linkage disequilibrium might explain the correlated functional status among segregating V segments, but an unknown experimental factor could not be excluded. In a later genetic analysis, fewer N-insertions in productive TCRs were reported among donors in an Asian-associated ancestry cluster than the approximately 710-donor mean. In a later analysis, HLA-associated TCR beta chains were found to be more clonally expanded and to have lower generation probabilities than equally common non-associated chains. According to a later analysis, most CMV-associated TCR beta chains appeared to be HLA-restricted, and the HLA associations seemed to be driven largely by CMV exposure. Because HLA typing was unavailable for some donors at each locus, only the typed subset was used in association tests. Presence/absence analyses assumed roughly uniform sequencing depth across donors, an assumption that may not hold. Across donors, most TCR sequences were observed very rarely, whereas some public TCRs were present in many individuals. An earlier analysis of approximately 590 of the donors showed that most TCR beta V segments appeared in productive rearrangements either about 87% or about 30% of the time, which broadly matched IMGT annotations. A group of highly shared sequence variants was considered likely to be a technical artifact of the sequencing pipeline. The authors suggested that the approach could potentially be extended to other disease states and immunological phenotypes. When HLA alleles, especially DR and DQ, strongly co-occurred, TCR associations were difficult to assign to individual alleles. Some IMGT-functional V segments, including TRBV6-2 and TRBV6-3, could not be told apart with the 87-base-pair reads, so those segments were excluded. The study listed over 150 TCR beta chains as associated with cytomegalovirus. The classifier was reported to diagnose cytomegalovirus status with high specificity and sensitivity in both the original cohort and the validation cohort. According to a later analysis, TCR association rates differed among HLA loci, with DRB1 alleles showing the most associated TCRs and HLA-C alleles showing the fewest. The cohort was sequenced for TCR beta chains only, and without alpha or paired-chain data the features that could be detected were limited. A further reported finding was that TCR beta sequences accurately predicted the HLA-A and HLA-B alleles for most subjects in the first cohort.

The library was obtained by the immunoSEQ multiplex PCR assay. For the multiplex PCR, a mixture combining 60 forward primers for TCR Vbeta segments and 13 reverse primers for TCR Jbeta segments was used. A multiplex PCR assay on genomic DNA amplified the CDR3 region of rearranged TCR beta genes. The Illumina HiSeq System was used to sequence the amplified TCR beta libraries as 87-base-pair reads. The published analysis was carried out like this. Across the 670 or so repertoires, a later analysis counted tens of millions of unique TCR beta chains, approximately 10 million of which were shared by at least two donors. A nearest-neighbor algorithm error-corrected the raw reads and collapsed the reads into unique sequences, merging closely related sequences to remove PCR and sequencing errors. Alignment of CDR3 sequences to IMGT reference sequences was used to assign V, D and J gene segments. For a sequence to be retained, a match of at least six nucleotides to both a V gene segment and a J gene segment was required. A rearrangement counted as productive if the CDR3 had no stop codons and remained in frame with V and J, and every other rearrangement counted as non-productive. CDR3 was defined according to IMGT convention as the region running from the second conserved V-encoded cysteine to the conserved J-encoded phenylalanine. The earlier analysis of 500 to 650 of the donors excluded any sequence lacking an unambiguous match to a single V gene segment. An earlier analysis of a few hundred of the donors called V segments functional above 56.7% productive rearrangements and segregating when the between-donor standard deviation exceeded 5%. To diagnose cytomegalovirus status from the catalog of TCR beta chain sequences, a statistical classification framework was built. V and J gene assignment, in a later analysis, came from comparing TCR nucleotide sequences with IMGT/GENE-DB human TR gene sequences. The TCRdist pipeline was used in a later analysis to assign CDR3 sequences and most-parsimonious VDJ recombination scenarios. In a later analysis, each TCR beta chain was defined by its CDR3 amino acid sequence together with its V-gene family, and reads lacking a unique V-gene family were excluded. To address suspected cross-contamination and a sequencing artifact, a later analysis removed roughly 640 highly shared, low-generation-probability nucleotide sequences. A later analysis calculated a clonal expansion index for each public chain from normalized within-repertoire ranks of inferred template counts. In a later analysis, generation probabilities were computed with a VDJ recombination model fitted to out-of-frame rearrangements, and the resulting probabilities were checked against IGoR. In a later analysis, TCR-TCR, TCR-HLA and TCR-CMV co-occurrence was scored with hypergeometric tests, and a repertoire-size bias correction was applied to TCR pairs. False discovery rates were estimated in a later analysis by permuting HLA or CMV assignments 20 times. In a later analysis, co-occurring TCRs were grouped using DBSCAN, with TCRdist sequence similarity added in when clustering inside HLA-allele-positive subsets. Repertoires with fewer than 30,000 or more than 120,000 public chains, plus five repertoires with anomalous nucleotide sharing, were excluded from co-occurrence clustering. This immuneACCESS table, as held by TCRdb, lists in-frame sequences with V and J called but not all clones. Of the missing ones, under half trace to an unresolved V gene in checked studies; the others have no known cause. Clone size and V and J calls were adopted from that table, with D and trimming inferred from the DNA. In this sample's table one finds 150,000 to 200,000 clones. About 0.81% of the sample is held by the ten biggest clonotypes.

Clipping removes 6 bases from V and 7 bases from J, with 6 as the unmatched junction base count. Reading from cysteine to phenylalanine, the CDR3 counts 14 amino acids. This entry keeps only the CDR3 DNA: 42 bases, framed from base 1. The CDR1 and CDR2 encoded by the germline V gene (reference sequence) are LNHDA and SQIVND. Comment on this clone: What this receptor recognizes is not known.

The cohort comprised more than 550 healthy bone marrow donors. Cohort members were all nominally healthy when sampled, although unrecorded immune exposures were likely present. The donor tested CMV seropositive, placing the donor among the approximately 310 seropositive members of the cohort. Each donor provided a peripheral blood sample, and peripheral blood mononuclear cells were used for TCR beta sequencing. The Qiagen DNeasy Blood Extraction Kit was used to extract genomic DNA from the blood cell samples. This TCR derives from a woman under 30 in good health and CMV-seropositive. The rearrangement combines TRBV19 with TRBJ2-1, and 10 bases in between align with TRBD1. Sequences were obtained from PBMCs. The CDR3 region has the sequence CASREVGQGNEQFF. The nucleotide sequence is given as TGTGCCAGTAGGGAAGTGGGACAGGGGAATGAGCAGTTCTTC. Full variable domain (CDR3 extended with the reference TRBV19 and TRBJ2-1 proteins): DGGITQSPKYLFRKEGQNVTLSCEQNLNHDAMYWYRQDPGQGLRLIYYSQIVNDFQKGDIAEGYSVSREKKESFPLTVTSAQKNPTAFYLCASREVGQGNEQFFGPGTRLTVL.